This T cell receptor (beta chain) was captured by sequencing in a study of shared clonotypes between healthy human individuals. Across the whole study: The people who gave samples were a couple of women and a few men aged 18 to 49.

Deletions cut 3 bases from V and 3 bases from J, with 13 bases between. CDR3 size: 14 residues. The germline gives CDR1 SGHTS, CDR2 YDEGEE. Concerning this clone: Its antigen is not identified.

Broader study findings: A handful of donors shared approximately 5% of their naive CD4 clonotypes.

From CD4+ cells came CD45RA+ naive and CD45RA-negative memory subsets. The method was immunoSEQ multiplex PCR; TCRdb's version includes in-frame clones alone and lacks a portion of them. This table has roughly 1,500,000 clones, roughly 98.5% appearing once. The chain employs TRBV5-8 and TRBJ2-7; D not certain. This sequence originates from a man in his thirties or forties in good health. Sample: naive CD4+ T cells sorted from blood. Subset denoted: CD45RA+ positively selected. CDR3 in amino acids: CASSSARRRYEQYF. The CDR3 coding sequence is TGTGCCAGCAGCTCGGCCCGGCGGCGCTACGAGCAGTACTTC.